This is a list of T cell receptor beta chains from one sample in a study of blood T cell repertoires in COVID-19. Assay used: immunoSEQ multiplex PCR; TCRdb lists only in-frame clones, some missing. This sample carries approximately 170,000 clones, roughly 84% of them seen once, and the ten largest clones take approximately 1.3%. The material sequenced was peripheral blood. The receptors were sampled from a man between 60 and 75 years old who had recovered from COVID-19. Both conserved end residues are part of each CDR3. A D gene is named only where the DNA matches it firmly.

j_call d_call cdr3_length v_call cdr3_aa cdr3_nt
TRBJ2-3 TRBD1 15 TRBV29-1 CSAPSGTGSTDTQYF TGCAGCGCCCCGTCCGGGACAGGGAGCACAGATACGCAGTATTTT
TRBJ1-2 . 15 TRBV15 CATSSDGDFYYGYTF TGTGCCACCAGCAGCGACGGGGACTTTTACTATGGCTACACCTTC
TRBJ1-1 . 14 TRBV3-1/TRBV3-2 CASSQEGPGDVAFF TGTGCCAGCAGCCAAGAAGGTCCAGGGGATGTTGCTTTCTTT
TRBJ2-5 TRBD2 15 TRBV3-1/TRBV3-2 CASSSRTSGWETQYF TGTGCCAGCAGCTCCCGGACTAGCGGGTGGGAGACCCAGTACTTC
TRBJ2-5 . 15 TRBV5-1 CASSFNVGGGETQYF TGCGCCAGCAGCTTTAATGTCGGGGGAGGCGAGACCCAGTACTTC
TRBJ2-4 . 16 TRBV5-1 CASSLGPPLRENIQYF TGCGCCAGCAGCTTAGGGCCTCCTCTGAGGGAGAACATTCAGTACTTC
TRBJ2-3 TRBD2 15 TRBV7-3 CASSLTGLAGDTQYF TGTGCCAGCAGCTTAACGGGACTAGCAGGAGATACGCAGTATTTT
TRBJ1-1 . 11 TRBV5-8 CASSLELKAFF TGTGCCAGCAGCTTGGAGCTGAAGGCTTTCTTT
TRBJ1-1 . 14 TRBV7-2 CASSGRQFTTEAFF TGTGCCAGCAGCGGAAGACAGTTTACCACTGAAGCTTTCTTT
TRBJ1-1 . 18 TRBV7-8 CASSLARRTEGLNTEAFF TGTGCCAGCAGCTTAGCGCGGAGAACGGAGGGACTGAACACTGAAGCTTTCTTT